This entry is about one T cell receptor (beta chain). Its antigen is unknown. The input lacks base qualities; no much larger clone sits a single base away. Patients with autoimmune disease history or receiving systemic immunosuppression were excluded from the trial. Peripheral blood for TCR sequencing was collected from all dose cohorts at baseline, on cycle 4 day 1, and on cycle 7 day 1. The samples were taken from a phase I, first-in-human, multicenter, open-label dose-escalation trial of ivuxolimab. The trial enrolled adults with locally advanced or metastatic head and neck squamous cell, hepatocellular, melanoma or renal cell carcinoma. Before TCR sequencing, CD4+ T cells and CD8+ T cells from peripheral blood were sorted into separate populations. The germline ends are 11 bases apart after V is trimmed by 6 bases and J by 5 bases. The CDR3 goes from the cysteine to the phenylalanine over 13 residues. The sequence is cut down to CDR3 DNA, 39 bases in frame from base 1. According to the germline V gene, CDR1 reads MGHRA and CDR2 reads YSYEKL.

The sample belongs to a study of OX40 agonist ivuxolimab in advanced cancers. Background on the whole study: Ivuxolimab, which targeted the costimulatory receptor OX40 (CD134), was an agonistic, fully human IgG2 monoclonal antibody. Patients were allowed to have had prior anti-PD-1, anti-PD-L1 or anti-CTLA-4 therapy, and around two fifths of the dose-escalation patients had been treated with checkpoint inhibitors. Intravenous ivuxolimab was administered to patients every 2 weeks at six dose levels: 0.01, 0.1, 0.3, 1.5, 3 and 10 mg/kg. Peripheral TCRbeta sequencing aimed to test whether ivuxolimab altered TCR sequence diversity and caused clonal T-cell expansion. Of the roughly 53 patients in dose escalation, about 20 had hepatocellular carcinoma, some 15 had melanoma, 9 had renal cell carcinoma and 9 had head and neck cancer. Three dose-escalation patients achieved partial responses, one with hepatocellular carcinoma and two with cutaneous melanoma. In the dose-escalation cohort, roughly 80% of patients were male, and the mean age was approximately 64 years, with a range of 23 to 79. The paper covers the monotherapy dose-escalation part of the phase I ivuxolimab trial, which included N of about 50 patients. Study-level results and caveats: In the 0.1-3.0 mg/kg groups, partial responders had among the lowest normalized peripheral clonal expansion, particularly in CD8+ T cells. After ivuxolimab, CD8+ T cells had more expanded clones than CD4+ T cells on average. Antigen specificity was not determined for the clonally expanded peripheral T cells. At doses from 0.1 to 3.0 mg/kg, clonal expansion was seen in both CD4+ and CD8+ blood T cells between baseline and week 6. Low levels of normalized T-cell clonal expansion were also seen in some nonresponding patients.

To sequence the TCRbeta CDR3 region, genomic DNA was isolated from the sorted cells. The immunoSEQ Assay was used for sequencing of TCRbeta CDR3 regions. TCRdb carries this immuneACCESS record with in-frame sequences only. Its versions omit some clonotypes, under half of them owing to an unresolved V gene in the studies checked, with the rest unexplained. For this sample the table gives 55,000 to 65,000 clones, of which approximately 89% were detected only once. Of the sample, roughly 0.45% falls within the top ten clones. The sequence links TRBV4-1 to TRBJ2-1; D gene: possibly TRBD2, on 5 matching bases. The starting material was CD4+ or CD8+ T cells sorted from blood, obtained in a trial of the OX40 agonist ivuxolimab. The TCR sequence derives from an adult with an advanced solid tumor such as melanoma, head and neck, liver or kidney cancer. The encoded CDR3 is CASRAGINNEQFF. The DNA sequence is as follows: TGCGCCAGCAGGGCCGGGATTAACAATGAGCAGTTCTTC.